This T cell receptor (beta chain) was identified during a study of shared clonotypes between healthy human individuals. The CDR3 runs 16 residues. The germline V and J ends were trimmed by 1 base and 7 bases, with 14 bases remaining between them. CDR1 and CDR2 (germline): MNHEY, SMNVEV (reference sequence). Assay used: immunoSEQ multiplex PCR; TCRdb lists only in-frame clones, some missing. The sample yields hundreds of thousands of clones, roughly 96% seen once. The genes are TRBV27 and TRBJ1-6, with a tentative D call TRBD1 (5 bases). The sequenced material came from memory CD8+ T cells sorted from blood. Subset described: CD45RO+ cells pooled with CCR7-negative TemRA cells. This sequence was found in a man aged 30 to 45 in good health. In nucleotides, the CDR3 is TGTGCCAGCAGTTTATTCGGGTGGCAGGGCAATTCACCCCTCCACTTT. Translation: CASSLFGWQGNSPLHF.